Sequencing of this T cell receptor beta chain was carried out in a study of technical replicates of blood from a few donors. CDR1 MNHEY and CDR2 SVGAGI come from the germline V gene. The CDR3 spans 13 residues. V was clipped by 5 bases and J by 2 bases; unmatched bases: 3. TCRdb's copy holds only in-frame clones and misses some; the assay was immunoSEQ multiplex PCR. The sample has 75,000 to 95,000 clones, roughly 94% seen once. Material: T cells isolated from PBMCs. This TCR was sampled from a human donor in good health. The gene calls are TRBV6-5 and TRBJ2-7, with 7 bases lining up with TRBD2. CDR3 amino acids: CASSLAATYEQYF. CDR3 in DNA: TGTGCCAGCAGTCTAGCGGCCACCTACGAGCAGTACTTC.